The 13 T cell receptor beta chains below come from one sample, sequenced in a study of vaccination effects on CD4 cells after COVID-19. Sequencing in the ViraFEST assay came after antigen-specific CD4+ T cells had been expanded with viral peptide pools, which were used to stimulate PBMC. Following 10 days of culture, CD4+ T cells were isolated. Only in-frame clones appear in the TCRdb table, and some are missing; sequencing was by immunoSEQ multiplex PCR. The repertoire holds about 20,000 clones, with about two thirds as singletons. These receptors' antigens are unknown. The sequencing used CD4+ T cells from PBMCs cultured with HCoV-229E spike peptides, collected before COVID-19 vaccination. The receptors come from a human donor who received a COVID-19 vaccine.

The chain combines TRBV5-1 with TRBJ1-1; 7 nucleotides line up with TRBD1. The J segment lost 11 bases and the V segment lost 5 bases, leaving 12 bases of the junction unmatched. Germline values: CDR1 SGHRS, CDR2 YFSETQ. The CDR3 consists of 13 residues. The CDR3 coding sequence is TGCGCCAGCAGTCAATCTCAGGGGGAGGAGGCTTTCTTT. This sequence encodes CASSQSQGEEAFF.

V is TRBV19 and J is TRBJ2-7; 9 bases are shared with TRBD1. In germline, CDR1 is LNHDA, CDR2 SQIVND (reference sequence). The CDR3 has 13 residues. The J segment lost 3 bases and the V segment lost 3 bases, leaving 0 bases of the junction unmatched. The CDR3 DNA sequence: TGTGCCAGTAGTATGGACAGGGGCTACGAGCAGTACTTC. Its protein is CASSMDRGYEQYF.

CDR3 sequence reads: CASSQRGGGLTQYF. DNA for the CDR3: TGTGCCAGCAGTCAGCGGGGAGGGGGCCTTACGCAGTATTTT. J is TRBJ2-3 and V is TRBV11-2; D is possibly TRBD1 or TRBD2 (7 bases each). CDR3 length: 14 amino acids. V was clipped by 6 bases and J by 8 bases, with 18 bases between them. CDR1 SGHAT and CDR2 FQNNGV come from the germline V gene.

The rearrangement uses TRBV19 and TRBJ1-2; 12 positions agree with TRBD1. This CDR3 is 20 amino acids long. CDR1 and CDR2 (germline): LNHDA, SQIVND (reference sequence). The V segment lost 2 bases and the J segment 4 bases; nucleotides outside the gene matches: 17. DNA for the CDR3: TGTGCCAGTAGTATATATCTGGATGGGACAGGGGGCTCAGGAAGCTATGGCTACACCTTC. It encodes CASSIYLDGTGGSGSYGYTF.

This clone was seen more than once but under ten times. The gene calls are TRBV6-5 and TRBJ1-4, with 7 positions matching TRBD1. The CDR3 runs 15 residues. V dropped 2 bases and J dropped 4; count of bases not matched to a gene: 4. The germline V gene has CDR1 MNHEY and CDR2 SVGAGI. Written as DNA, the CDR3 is TGTGCCAGCAGTTACCAGGGGGATCTTAATGAAAAACTGTTTTTT. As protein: CASSYQGDLNEKLFF.

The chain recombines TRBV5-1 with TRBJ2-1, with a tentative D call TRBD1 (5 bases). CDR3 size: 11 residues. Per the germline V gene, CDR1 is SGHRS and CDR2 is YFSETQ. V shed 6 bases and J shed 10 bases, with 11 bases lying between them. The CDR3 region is CASKDRYEQFF. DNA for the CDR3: TGCGCCAGCAAAGACAGATACGAGCAGTTCTTC.

This CDR3 reads CASKKGRDNSPLHF. CDR3 in DNA: TGTGCCAGCAAGAAGGGAAGGGATAATTCACCCCTCCACTTT. The chain links TRBV6-5 to TRBJ1-6; D gene ambiguous. Trimming cost V 7 bases and J 5 bases, with 12 bases left between them. Germline CDR1 is MNHEY and CDR2 is SVGAGI. This CDR3 is 14 amino acids long.

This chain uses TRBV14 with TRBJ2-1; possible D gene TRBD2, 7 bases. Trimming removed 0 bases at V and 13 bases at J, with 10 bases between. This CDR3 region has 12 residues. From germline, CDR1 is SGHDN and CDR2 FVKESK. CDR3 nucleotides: TGTGCCAGCAGCCAAGATAGGGGGGGACAGTTCTTC. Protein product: CASSQDRGGQFF.

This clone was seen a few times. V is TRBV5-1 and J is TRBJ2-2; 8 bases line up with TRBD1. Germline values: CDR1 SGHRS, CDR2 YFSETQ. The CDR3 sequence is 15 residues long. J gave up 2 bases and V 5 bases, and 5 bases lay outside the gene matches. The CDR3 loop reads CASRPGQANTGELFF. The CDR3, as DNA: TGCGCCAGCAGACCGGGACAGGCCAACACCGGGGAGCTGTTTTTT.

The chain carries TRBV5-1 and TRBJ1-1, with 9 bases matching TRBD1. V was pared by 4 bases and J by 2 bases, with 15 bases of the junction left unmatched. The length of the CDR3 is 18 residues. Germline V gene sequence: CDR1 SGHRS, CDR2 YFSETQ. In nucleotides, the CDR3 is TGCGCCAGCAGCCCAACCCGGGACAGGGTTTCTCCCAACACTGAAGCTTTCTTT. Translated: CASSPTRDRVSPNTEAFF.

The CDR3 sequence is CASGSGTGNFQETQYF. Written as DNA, the CDR3 is TGTGCTAGTGGCTCCGGGACAGGGAACTTTCAAGAGACCCAGTACTTC. The V call is TRBV12-5, the J call TRBJ2-5; TRBD1 agrees at 9 bases. The germline gives CDR1 LGHNT, CDR2 FRNRAP. Losses at the gene ends were 6 bases for V and 2 bases for J; bases not matched to a gene: 10. CDR3 length: 16 amino acids.

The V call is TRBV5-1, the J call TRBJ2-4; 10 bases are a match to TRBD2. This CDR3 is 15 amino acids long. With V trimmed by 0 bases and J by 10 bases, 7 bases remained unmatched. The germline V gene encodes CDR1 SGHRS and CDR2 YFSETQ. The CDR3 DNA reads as TGCGCCAGCAGCTTGGGGTATGGACTAGCGGTTATTCAGTACTTC. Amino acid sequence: CASSLGYGLAVIQYF.

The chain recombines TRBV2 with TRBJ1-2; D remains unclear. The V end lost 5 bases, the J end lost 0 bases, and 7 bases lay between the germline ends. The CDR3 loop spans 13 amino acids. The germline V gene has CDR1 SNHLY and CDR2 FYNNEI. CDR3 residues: CASSRETNYGYTF. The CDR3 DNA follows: TGTGCCAGCAGTCGAGAAACTAACTATGGCTACACCTTC. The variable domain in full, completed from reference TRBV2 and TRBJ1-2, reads EPEVTQTPSHQVTQMGQEVILRCVPISNHLYFYWYRQILGQKVEFLVSFYNNEISEKSEIFDDQFSVERPDGSNFTLKIRSTKLEDSAMYFCASSRETNYGYTFGSGTRLTVV.